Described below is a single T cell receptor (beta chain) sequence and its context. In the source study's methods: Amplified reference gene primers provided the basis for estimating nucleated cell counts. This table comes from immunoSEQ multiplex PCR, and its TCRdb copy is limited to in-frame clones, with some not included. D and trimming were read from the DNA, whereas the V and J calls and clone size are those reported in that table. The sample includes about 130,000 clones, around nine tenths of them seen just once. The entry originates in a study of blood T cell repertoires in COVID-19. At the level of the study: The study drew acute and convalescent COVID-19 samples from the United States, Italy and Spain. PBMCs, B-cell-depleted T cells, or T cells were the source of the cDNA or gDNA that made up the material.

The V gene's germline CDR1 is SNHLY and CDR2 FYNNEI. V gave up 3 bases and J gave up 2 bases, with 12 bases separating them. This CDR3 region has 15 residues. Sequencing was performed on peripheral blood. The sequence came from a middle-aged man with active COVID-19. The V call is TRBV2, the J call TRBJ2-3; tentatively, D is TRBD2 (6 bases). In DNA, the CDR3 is TGTGCCAGCAGTGATGGGACTGCCAACACAGATACGCAGTATTTT. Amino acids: CASSDGTANTDTQYF.